A selection of T cell receptor beta chains follows, all from one sample in a study of cytomegalovirus exposure and HLA in healthy donors. Measured with immunoSEQ multiplex PCR; TCRdb has only the in-frame clones, and not every one. Of 40,000 to 60,000 clones listed, around 70% were seen once; the top ten hold 9.1%. What was sequenced was PBMCs. The receptors shown here come from a woman aged 50 to 60 in good health and CMV-seronegative. CDR3s include the opening cysteine and the closing phenylalanine or tryptophan. D genes are given only for firm matches. Rows may omit the clone size; those that give it use once, few, many or a size class.

size | J | D | V | DNA | CDR3
NA | TRBJ2-7 | TRBD2 | TRBV7-9 | TGTGCCAGCAGTAGGCTAGCGGGAGGATACTACGAGCAGTACTTC | CASSRLAGGYYEQYF
NA | TRBJ2-5 | TRBD2 | TRBV6-5 | TGTGCCAGCACGGCGGGAGCGACCCAGTACTTC | CASTAGATQYF
once | TRBJ2-1 | NA | TRBV7-6 | TGTGCCAGCAGCTTAGTTACTGAGGATGAGCAGTTCTTC | CASSLVTEDEQFF
NA | TRBJ1-1 | TRBD1 | TRBV6-5 | TGTGCCAGCAGTTGGACAGGGAAAGCTTTCTTT | CASSWTGKAFF
NA | TRBJ2-7 | NA | TRBV6-6 | TGTGCCAGCAGTTACCAGGACACCGCCTACGAGCAGTACTTC | CASSYQDTAYEQYF
NA | TRBJ2-2 | TRBD1 | TRBV7-6 | TGTGCCAGCAGTTATGGACAGGGGTACACCGGGGAGCTGTTTTTT | CASSYGQGYTGELFF
NA | TRBJ2-4 | TRBD1 | TRBV5-1 | TGCGCCAGCAGCGACCGGGACAGAGAATCCAAAAACATTCAGTACTTC | CASSDRDRESKNIQYF
NA | TRBJ2-5 | TRBD2 | TRBV29-1 | TGCAGCGGCTGGGGAGGGAGTGAGACCCAGTACTTC | CSGWGGSETQYF
NA | TRBJ2-5 | TRBD1 | TRBV6-5 | TGTGCCAGCAGTTTCGGACAGGGCCAAGAGACCCAGTACTTC | CASSFGQGQETQYF
few | TRBJ2-7 | NA | TRBV2 | TGTGCCAGCAGTTACAACTACGAGCAGTACTTC | CASSYNYEQYF
NA | TRBJ2-3 | TRBD2 | TRBV6-5 | TGTGCCAGCAGGAACTTCGGGGGGATCACAGATACGCAGTATTTT | CASRNFGGITDTQYF
NA | TRBJ2-7 | TRBD2 | TRBV6-1 | TGTGCCAGCAGACCGGGGACTAGCGGCTACGAGCAGTACTTC | CASRPGTSGYEQYF
NA | TRBJ1-3 | NA | TRBV4-1 | TGCGCCAGCAGCCAAGAGACAGTCCAGACCGGAAACACCATATATTTT | CASSQETVQTGNTIYF
NA | TRBJ2-5 | NA | TRBV5-1 | TGCGCCAGCAGCTCCTTGCCACAGGTGGAAGAGACCCAGTACTTC | CASSSLPQVEETQYF
NA | TRBJ1-5 | NA | TRBV30 | TGTGCCTGGAGTATCGAAGAGGGACAGCCCCAGCATTTT | CAWSIEEGQPQHF
NA | TRBJ2-4 | TRBD2 | TRBV30 | TGTGCCTGGAGCGGGGGGGGTTTTCACATTCAGTACTTC | CAWSGGGFHIQYF
NA | TRBJ2-1 | TRBD1 | TRBV9 | TGTGCCAGCACGAGGGGACAGGGAAACAATGAGCAGTTCTTC | CASTRGQGNNEQFF
NA | TRBJ2-2 | TRBD2 | TRBV15 | TGTGCCACCAGCAGAGAGGGAGTTGAGCGGGAGGGCCGGACCGGGGAGCTGTTTTTT | CATSREGVEREGRTGELFF
NA | TRBJ1-1 | TRBD1 | TRBV6-5 | TGTGCCAGCAGTTATTCAGGGGGAAGGGGCACTGAAGCTTTCTTT | CASSYSGGRGTEAFF
NA | TRBJ2-7 | NA | TRBV7-9 | TGTGCCAGCGAACCGGGCTACGAGCAGTACTTC | CASEPGYEQYF
NA | TRBJ2-2 | TRBD1 | TRBV7-2 | TGTGCCAGCACCTTAAGGACAGGGGGCGTCACCGGGGAGCTGTTTTTT | CASTLRTGGVTGELFF
once | TRBJ1-2 | TRBD1 | TRBV5-1 | TGCGCCAGCAGCTTGGCCGGGACAGGGGGCGGCTACACCTTC | CASSLAGTGGGYTF
NA | TRBJ1-5 | NA | TRBV27 | TGTGCCAGCAGTTGGGGAGGGGGGGCCCATCAGCCCCAGCATTTT | CASSWGGGAHQPQHF
NA | TRBJ1-2 | NA | TRBV15 | TGTGCCACCAGCAGATCGGGGTATGGCTACACCTTC | CATSRSGYGYTF
medium-sized | TRBJ2-3 | NA | TRBV5-1 | TGCGCCAGCAGCTTTAATTTGCGGATTAGCACAGATACGCAGTATTTT | CASSFNLRISTDTQYF
few | TRBJ2-1 | NA | TRBV7-9 | TGTGCCAGCAGCACACGACAGGCCGCGGCCGCGGACTCTAATGAGCAGTTCTTC | CASSTRQAAAADSNEQFF
NA | TRBJ1-5 | NA | TRBV2 | TGTGCCAGCAACGGAGGGAGCAATCAGCCCCAGCATTTT | CASNGGSNQPQHF
NA | TRBJ1-2 | NA | TRBV4-2 | TGTGCCAGCAGCCAAGACAGACACGGTGGCTACACCTTC | CASSQDRHGGYTF
NA | TRBJ2-3 | TRBD1 | TRBV5-5 | TGTGCCAGCAGCTTGATAGGGGGCCGGGGAGATACGCAGTATTTT | CASSLIGGRGDTQYF
NA | TRBJ1-4 | NA | TRBV28 | TGTGCCAGCAGTTTATCGGGGACTCCCACTACTAATGAAAAACTGTTTTTT | CASSLSGTPTTNEKLFF
NA | TRBJ2-1 | NA | TRBV28 | TGTGCCAGCAGTTTAACAGGTTTCAACAATGAGCAGTTCTTC | CASSLTGFNNEQFF
NA | TRBJ1-1 | TRBD1 | TRBV27 | TGTGCCAGCAGTAGAGGGGACAGTTTTAGTTTGGGTGAAGCTTTCTTT | CASSRGDSFSLGEAFF
NA | TRBJ2-1 | NA | TRBV5-1 | TGCGCCAGCAGCCCCGACCCCCTGACTCATGGGGAGCAGTTCTTC | CASSPDPLTHGEQFF
NA | TRBJ1-1 | NA | TRBV6-6 | TGTGCCAGCAGCGGAGATGGGGGCTACACTGAAGCTTTCTTT | CASSGDGGYTEAFF
NA | TRBJ1-3 | NA | TRBV21-1 | TGTGCCAGCGAGAGCTCTGGAAACACCATATATTTT | CASESSGNTIYF
NA | TRBJ2-1 | TRBD2 | TRBV6-5 | TGTGCCAGCAGTTACGGAGCGGGGGCCTCAAATGAGCAGTTCTTC | CASSYGAGASNEQFF
NA | TRBJ1-5 | NA | TRBV27 | TGTGCCAGTTCCAACAGGGACCTCAATCAGCCCCAGCATTTT | CASSNRDLNQPQHF
NA | TRBJ1-1 | NA | TRBV5-4 | TGTGCCAGCAGCTCCAGGGTGAACACTGAAGCTTTCTTT | CASSSRVNTEAFF
few | TRBJ1-1 | NA | TRBV5-1 | TGCGCCAGCAGGCGCCCCGGGGGAGAGATCACTGAAGCTTTCTTT | CASRRPGGEITEAFF
once | TRBJ1-6 | NA | TRBV7-9 | TGTGCCAGCAGCTTCGGGTCCGGGGATAATTCACCCCTCCACTTT | CASSFGSGDNSPLHF
NA | TRBJ1-5 | NA | TRBV7-2 | TGTGCCAGCAGCTTAGACAGCCAGCCCCAGCATTTT | CASSLDSQPQHF
NA | TRBJ2-3 | NA | TRBV19 | TGTGCCAGTAGTGAGGGTCGGCACTTCACAGATACGCAGTATTTT | CASSEGRHFTDTQYF
few | TRBJ2-2 | TRBD2 | TRBV2 | TGTGCCAGCAGTGAAAAAACTAGCGGGAGAACCGGGGAGCTGTTTTTT | CASSEKTSGRTGELFF
NA | TRBJ2-1 | TRBD2 | TRBV4-1 | TGCGCCAGCAGCCAAGGATGGACTAGCGGAGGGGGATACAATGAGCAGTTCTTC | CASSQGWTSGGGYNEQFF
NA | TRBJ2-1 | TRBD2 | TRBV7-9 | TGTGCCAGCAGCTTAGGCGCTAGCGGGGGGGCACACAATGAGCAGTTCTTC | CASSLGASGGAHNEQFF
NA | TRBJ2-3 | NA | TRBV7-3 | TGTGCCAGCAGCTTAGGTGGGGCATCAGATACGCAGTATTTT | CASSLGGASDTQYF
few | TRBJ1-6 | NA | TRBV30 | TGTGCCTGGGAGGGACTCCCGGGATCACCCCTCCACTTT | CAWEGLPGSPLHF
NA | TRBJ1-4 | NA | TRBV4-3 | TGCGCCAGCAGCCAAGAGGGGGGGGGAGGCGGCGAAAAACTGTTTTTT | CASSQEGGGGGEKLFF